This record covers a single T cell receptor beta chain. This entry belongs to a study of T cell changes during pregnancy in multiple sclerosis. There are 16 residues in the CDR3. Germline CDR1 is SGHNT and CDR2 is YYREEE (reference sequence). The J segment lost 0 bases and the V segment lost 2 bases, leaving 4 bases of the junction unmatched. TCRdb keeps only in-frame clones here, not all; method: immunoSEQ multiplex PCR. Of 50,000 or so clones in the sample, about 90% were seen once. The chain couples TRBV5-4 to TRBJ2-3; TRBD1 matches 9 bases. The origin of this receptor is a female donor with multiple sclerosis, enrolled in a pregnancy study. This material consisted of CD4+ T cells from peripheral blood mononuclear cells, taken after pregnancy. The CDR3 loop is CASSFPGTGSTDTQYF. The CDR3 region has the DNA TGTGCCAGCAGCTTCCCCGGGACAGGGAGCACAGATACGCAGTATTTT.